A selection of T cell receptor beta chains follows, all from one sample in a study of OX40 agonist ivuxolimab in advanced cancers. This table comes from immunoSEQ multiplex PCR, and its TCRdb copy is limited to in-frame clones, with some not included. The profile covers around 70,000 clones, with roughly four fifths appearing a single time and roughly 2.3% taken by the ten largest. Sequencing was performed on CD4+ or CD8+ T cells sorted from blood, taken in a trial of the OX40 agonist ivuxolimab. Source of these receptors: an adult with an advanced solid tumor such as melanoma, head and neck, liver or kidney cancer. The CDR3 runs from the conserved cysteine through the conserved F or W. Fields, in order: D gene, clone size, V gene, J gene, CDR3 DNA, CDR3 protein. The D gene is left open where the match is weak. For some rows the clone size is stated as once, few or many, or as a class when expanded; others skip it.

d_call: .; clone_size: .; v_call: TRBV5-4; j_call: TRBJ2-7; cdr3_nt: TGTGCCAGCAGCTTGGGGGGGGGACAGGCGATCTACGAGCAGTACTTC; cdr3_aa: CASSLGGGQAIYEQYF
d_call: TRBD2; clone_size: .; v_call: TRBV2; j_call: TRBJ2-5; cdr3_nt: TGTGCCAGCAGCGCTAGCGGGAGGACCCAGTACTTC; cdr3_aa: CASSASGRTQYF
d_call: TRBD1; clone_size: .; v_call: TRBV7-8; j_call: TRBJ1-2; cdr3_nt: TGTGCCAGCAGCTTAGCGCTGGCCGTCTGGGGGGACAGGGCTTATGGCTACACCTTC; cdr3_aa: CASSLALAVWGDRAYGYTF
d_call: TRBD1; clone_size: .; v_call: TRBV6-6; j_call: TRBJ2-5; cdr3_nt: TGTGCCAGCAGTTACTCCTCGACAGGGTTGGGGGAGACCCAGTACTTC; cdr3_aa: CASSYSSTGLGETQYF
d_call: .; clone_size: few; v_call: TRBV10-3; j_call: TRBJ2-7; cdr3_nt: TGTGCCATCAGTGAGGACAGTTACGAGCAGTACTTC; cdr3_aa: CAISEDSYEQYF
d_call: .; clone_size: .; v_call: TRBV6-1; j_call: TRBJ2-3; cdr3_nt: TGTGCCAGCAGTGAAGCGCAGGGAAGCACAGATACGCAGTATTTT; cdr3_aa: CASSEAQGSTDTQYF
d_call: TRBD2; clone_size: .; v_call: TRBV10-1; j_call: TRBJ2-5; cdr3_nt: TGCGCCAGCAGTGATTCTAGCGGGAAGACCCAGTACTTC; cdr3_aa: CASSDSSGKTQYF
d_call: TRBD2; clone_size: .; v_call: TRBV6-5; j_call: TRBJ2-5; cdr3_nt: TGTGCCAGCAGCCGCGAACTAGCGGGAGAGACCCAGTACTTC; cdr3_aa: CASSRELAGETQYF
d_call: .; clone_size: once; v_call: TRBV6-5; j_call: TRBJ2-7; cdr3_nt: TGTGCCAACAGTTACTCAGGGGTCGAGCAGTACTTC; cdr3_aa: CANSYSGVEQYF
d_call: TRBD2; clone_size: .; v_call: TRBV19; j_call: TRBJ2-7; cdr3_nt: TGTGCCAGTAAAGTTACTAGCGGAGGGAGGGCTTACGAGCAGTACTTC; cdr3_aa: CASKVTSGGRAYEQYF
d_call: .; clone_size: .; v_call: TRBV6-1; j_call: TRBJ1-3; cdr3_nt: TGTGCCAGCAGTCATACTGGAAACACCATATATTTT; cdr3_aa: CASSHTGNTIYF
d_call: TRBD2; clone_size: .; v_call: TRBV11-3; j_call: TRBJ2-1; cdr3_nt: TGTGCCAGCAGACACCCCCGGACTAGGGACGATGAGCAGTTCTTC; cdr3_aa: CASRHPRTRDDEQFF
d_call: .; clone_size: .; v_call: TRBV6-5; j_call: TRBJ1-1; cdr3_nt: TGTGCCAGCAGTGGCGAGGGGGGCAATTCTGAAGCTTTCTTT; cdr3_aa: CASSGEGGNSEAFF
d_call: .; clone_size: .; v_call: TRBV7-6; j_call: TRBJ2-3; cdr3_nt: TGTGCCAGCAGCGCCGGTCGGGCCCAGAGCACAGATACGCAGTATTTT; cdr3_aa: CASSAGRAQSTDTQYF
d_call: .; clone_size: .; v_call: TRBV29-1; j_call: TRBJ2-1; cdr3_nt: TGCAGCGTTGAGTTAGAGCAGTCCTACAATGAGCAGTTCTTC; cdr3_aa: CSVELEQSYNEQFF
d_call: TRBD2; clone_size: .; v_call: TRBV7-8; j_call: TRBJ2-7; cdr3_nt: TGTGCCAGCAGCTTAAGAGTCGGGGGAGGGCCCCACGAGCAGTACTTC; cdr3_aa: CASSLRVGGGPHEQYF
d_call: TRBD2; clone_size: .; v_call: TRBV6-1; j_call: TRBJ2-7; cdr3_nt: TGTGCCAGCAGAGGACTAGCTACCTACGAGCAGTACTTC; cdr3_aa: CASRGLATYEQYF
d_call: TRBD1; clone_size: .; v_call: TRBV5-4; j_call: TRBJ2-7; cdr3_nt: TGTGCCAGCAGCCGGGACAGGGGTTACGAGCAGTACTTC; cdr3_aa: CASSRDRGYEQYF
d_call: TRBD1; clone_size: .; v_call: TRBV5-4; j_call: TRBJ1-2; cdr3_nt: TGTGCCAGCAGCTTAAGGACAGGGGGAGGCTATGGCTACACCTTC; cdr3_aa: CASSLRTGGGYGYTF
d_call: .; clone_size: .; v_call: TRBV5-4; j_call: TRBJ2-1; cdr3_nt: TGTGCCAGCAGCTTTCCGGATCACAATGAGCAGTTCTTC; cdr3_aa: CASSFPDHNEQFF
d_call: TRBD1; clone_size: .; v_call: TRBV7-8; j_call: TRBJ2-5; cdr3_nt: TGTGCCAGCAGCTTTGGACAGGCCCAAGAGACCCAGTACTTC; cdr3_aa: CASSFGQAQETQYF
d_call: .; clone_size: once; v_call: TRBV5-6; j_call: TRBJ2-5; cdr3_nt: TGTGCCAGCAGCTCCCGGGACAAGGGACTTCAAGAGACCCAGTACTTC; cdr3_aa: CASSSRDKGLQETQYF
d_call: .; clone_size: few; v_call: TRBV27; j_call: TRBJ2-7; cdr3_nt: TGTGCCAGCAGTGAGGCTGGAAGGGGGGTGCAGTACTTC; cdr3_aa: CASSEAGRGVQYF
d_call: TRBD1; clone_size: .; v_call: TRBV19; j_call: TRBJ2-2; cdr3_nt: TGTGCCAGTAGTAAGGACAGGGGGCGCACCGGGGAGCTGTTTTTT; cdr3_aa: CASSKDRGRTGELFF
d_call: .; clone_size: .; v_call: TRBV28; j_call: TRBJ2-1; cdr3_nt: TGTGCCAGCAGTCCCGGGTCTCGCTCCTACAATGAGCAGTTCTTC; cdr3_aa: CASSPGSRSYNEQFF
d_call: TRBD2; clone_size: .; v_call: TRBV18; j_call: TRBJ2-1; cdr3_nt: TGTGCCGGCGGGACTAGATCTTTCAATGAGCAGTTCTTC; cdr3_aa: CAGGTRSFNEQFF
d_call: .; clone_size: .; v_call: TRBV7-6; j_call: TRBJ2-7; cdr3_nt: TGTGCCAGCAGCCGTACCGGGACGAGCGAGCAGTACTTC; cdr3_aa: CASSRTGTSEQYF
d_call: .; clone_size: .; v_call: TRBV7-8; j_call: TRBJ1-1; cdr3_nt: TGTGCCAGCAGGAGGAGGGAAGGGGACACTGAAGCTTTCTTT; cdr3_aa: CASRRREGDTEAFF
d_call: .; clone_size: once; v_call: TRBV12-5; j_call: TRBJ2-1; cdr3_nt: TGTGCTAGTGGTTTGGCATGGGGGCCGGGGAGCACTTATGAGCAGTTCTTC; cdr3_aa: CASGLAWGPGSTYEQFF
d_call: .; clone_size: .; v_call: TRBV28; j_call: TRBJ1-1; cdr3_nt: TGTGCCAGCATGGAGGGGCCTAGGACGTCTTTCTTT; cdr3_aa: CASMEGPRTSFF